The sample holds many counts of the clone carrying this TCR beta chain. Its antigen is not identified. The PBMCs were taken from about 9.7 ml of fresh peripheral blood. Researchers took RNA transcripts and amplified the TCR beta CDR3 regions from them. The TCR CDR3 first-round RT-PCR relied on the HTBI primer set. TCRdb passed the multiplex PCR reads through MiXCR, listing each CDR3 protein once. Here the sample spans about half a million distinct CDR3 sequences, more than 20% being singletons. CDR1 SGHRS and CDR2 YFSETQ come from the germline V gene. V lost 0 bases and J 4 bases, leaving 8 bases between the germline ends. This CDR3 has 14 residues. The data were taken from a study of T cells in Graves' hyperthyroidism and ophthalmopathy. The wider study: Once the initial diagnosis was made, peripheral blood was obtained before any treatment. Study-wide findings and caveats: Stable hyperthyroidism and ophthalmopathy were separated using 13 V-J signatures. Most thyroid clonotypes expanded above 0.001 appeared in blood too.

The source of this sequence is a man aged 18 to 30 with Graves' hyperthyroidism. The specimen was blood. The gene calls are TRBV5-1 and TRBJ1-3; no reliable D call. In DNA, the CDR3 is TGCGCCAGCAGCTTGGAAAGGACGGGAAACACCATATATTTT. This encodes CASSLERTGNTIYF.